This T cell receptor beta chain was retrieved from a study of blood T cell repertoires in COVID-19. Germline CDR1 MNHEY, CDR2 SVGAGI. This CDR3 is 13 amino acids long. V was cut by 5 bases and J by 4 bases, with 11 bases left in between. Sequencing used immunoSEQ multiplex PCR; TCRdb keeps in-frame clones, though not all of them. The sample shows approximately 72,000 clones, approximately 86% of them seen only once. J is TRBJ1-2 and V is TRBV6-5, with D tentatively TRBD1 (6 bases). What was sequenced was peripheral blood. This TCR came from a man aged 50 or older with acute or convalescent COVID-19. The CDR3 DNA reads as TGTGCCAGCAGTCGGACAGCTCCCTATGGCTACACCTTC. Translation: CASSRTAPYGYTF.